What follows describes a single TCR beta chain. The sample originates from a study of regulatory T cells in long-lasting Graves disease. Study background: Antithyroid drugs had been taken by newly diagnosed Graves' patients for under 3 months.

This CDR3 is 12 amino acids long. Germline CDR1 MNHEY, CDR2 SMNVEV (reference sequence). V lost 6 bases, J lost 4 bases, and 7 bases lay in between. The time point is: newly diagnosed GD, antithyroid drugs for less than 3 months. PBMC RNA served as the TCR library source. Graves' disease diagnoses followed American Thyroid Association guidelines. Relying on iRepertoire HTBI primers and Arm-PCR of CDR3 regions, the team built TCR beta libraries. Each CDR3 protein is one row after TCRdb ran MiXCR on the multiplex PCR reads. The repertoire holds some 600,000 distinct CDR3 sequences, with about 15% as singletons. These data also formed part of another study, on T cells in Graves' hyperthyroidism and ophthalmopathy. In that study: First-round RT-PCR with HTBI primers amplified the TCR CDR3 region.

The sample consisted of peripheral blood mononuclear cells (PBMCs), taken at new diagnosis, from a patient treated with antithyroid drugs. This receptor was obtained from a man in his late teens or twenties with Graves disease. The chain recombines TRBV27 with TRBJ1-5, with D uncertain. The CDR3 DNA is TGTGCCAGCAGGGCGGGAAATCAGCCCCAGCATTTT. Protein: CASRAGNQPQHF.